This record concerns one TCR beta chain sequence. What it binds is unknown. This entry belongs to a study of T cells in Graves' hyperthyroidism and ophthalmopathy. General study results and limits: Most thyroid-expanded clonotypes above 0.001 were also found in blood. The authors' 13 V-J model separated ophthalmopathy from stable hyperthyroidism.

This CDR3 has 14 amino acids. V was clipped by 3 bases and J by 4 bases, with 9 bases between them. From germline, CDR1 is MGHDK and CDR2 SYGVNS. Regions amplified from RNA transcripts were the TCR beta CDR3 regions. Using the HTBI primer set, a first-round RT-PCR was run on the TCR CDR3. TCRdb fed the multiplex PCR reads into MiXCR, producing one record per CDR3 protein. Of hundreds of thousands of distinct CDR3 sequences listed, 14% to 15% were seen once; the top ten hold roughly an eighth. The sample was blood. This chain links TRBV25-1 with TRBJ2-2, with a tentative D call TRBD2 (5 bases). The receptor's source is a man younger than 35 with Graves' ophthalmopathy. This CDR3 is CASSDAGPTGELFF. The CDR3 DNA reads TGTGCCAGCAGTGATGCGGGTCCCACCGGGGAGCTGTTTTTT.